The 9 T cell receptor beta chains reported below all come from one sample, sequenced in a study of T-cell memory formation after mild COVID-19. Via MiXCR, TCRdb re-called the 5' RACE reads, giving one row per CDR3 protein. This sample carries fewer than 450,000 distinct CDR3 sequences, around a fifth of them seen once, and the ten largest clones take under 15%. Sequenced input: PBMCs or a T cell subset sorted from them (not recorded which). The receptors derive from an adult woman who had mild COVID-19 (a few samples of this study predate the infection). Cell type and time point are not known.

The gene calls are TRBV7-2 and TRBJ2-7, with 7 bases fitting TRBD2. CDR1 and CDR2 from the germline V gene are SGHTA and FQGNSA. The CDR3 is 17 amino acids. Trimming removed 0 bases from V and 0 bases from J; junction bases left unmatched: 8. The chain's CDR3 is CASSLALSGSSSYEQYF. The CDR3 DNA sequence: TGTGCCAGCAGCTTAGCGCTTAGCGGGTCGAGCTCCTACGAGCAGTACTTC.

This clonotype has a count of ten or more. J is TRBJ2-4 and V is TRBV12-3 or TRBV12-4; tentatively, D is TRBD1 (7 bases). Deletions cut 3 bases from V and 5 bases from J, with 8 bases between. This CDR3 comprises 13 residues. This chain's CDR3 is CASSFRGENIQYF. The CDR3 coding sequence is TGTGCCAGCAGTTTCAGGGGGGAAAACATTCAGTACTTC.

V is TRBV15 and J is TRBJ2-7, with D possibly TRBD2 on 5 matching bases. This CDR3 is 11 amino acids long. The germline V gene has CDR1 LNHNV and CDR2 YYDKDF (reference sequence). Trimming cost V 4 bases and J 7 bases, with 8 bases left between them. The CDR3, as DNA: TGTGCCACCAGCACTTCGGGGGAGCAGTACTTC. Residues: CATSTSGEQYF.

The chain is built from TRBV7-8 and TRBJ2-1; 7 nucleotides line up with TRBD1. J lost 0 bases, V lost 6 bases, and 14 bases had no gene match. Germline V gives CDR1 SGHVS, CDR2 FQNEAQ. The CDR3 is 18 residues long. For the CDR3, the DNA is TGTGCCAGCAGGTCTGGACAGGCCTCCTCGAGCTCCTACAATGAGCAGTTCTTC. It encodes CASRSGQASSSSYNEQFF.

The sample holds a few counts of this clonotype. V gene TRBV9 combines with J gene TRBJ1-5; 8 nucleotides agree with TRBD1. The CDR3 sequence is 15 residues long. V gave up 6 bases and J gave up 4 bases; unmatched junction bases: 9. From germline, CDR1 is SGDLS and CDR2 YYNGEE. The CDR3 reads CASTKGDRGNQPQHF. DNA of the CDR3: TGTGCCAGCACCAAGGGTGACAGGGGTAATCAGCCCCAGCATTTT.

The chain links TRBV25-1 to TRBJ2-7, with D perhaps TRBD1 or TRBD2 (5 bases each). Germline lookup yields CDR1 MGHDK and CDR2 SYGVNS. This CDR3 spans 12 amino acids. V was trimmed by 5 bases and J by 5 bases, leaving 10 bases between them. The CDR3 loop is CASSTQGDEQYF. In nucleotides, the CDR3 is TGTGCCAGCAGTACGCAGGGAGACGAGCAGTACTTC.

Only a few counts were recorded for this clonotype. This chain connects TRBV5-1 to TRBJ2-7, with 10 bases lining up with TRBD1. With V trimmed by 0 bases and J by 1 base, 4 bases remained unmatched. Germline values: CDR1 SGHRS, CDR2 YFSETQ. The CDR3 extends over 16 amino acids. The DNA of the CDR3 is TGCGCCAGCAGCTTGGGACAGGGGGCGGGATCCTACGAGCAGTACTTC. Protein product: CASSLGQGAGSYEQYF.

The gene calls are TRBV6-5 and TRBJ2-5, with TRBD2 matching over 7 bases. CDR3 length: 15 residues. Germline trimming cut 2 bases from V and 4 bases from J; bases unmatched to any gene: 7. Germline V lookup: CDR1 MNHEY, CDR2 SVGAGI. In nucleotides, the CDR3 is TGTGCCAGCAGTTACAGTCTGGGAGGGAGAGAGACCCAGTACTTC. Translation gives CASSYSLGGRETQYF.

This clonotype came up a few times. The rearrangement joins TRBV15 to TRBJ1-1; D gene uncertain. V shed 0 bases and J shed 1 base, with 3 bases lying between them. Germline CDR1 is LNHNV and CDR2 is YYDKDF (reference sequence). The CDR3 contains 13 residues. The CDR3 is CATSRDPNTEAFF. CDR3 in DNA: TGTGCCACCAGCAGAGACCCGAACACTGAAGCTTTCTTT.